This entry lists 5 T cell receptor beta chains sequenced from one sample in a study of blood T cells in healthy people across ages. Alongside a J-beta primer mix, a sample-barcoded 5' primer served in a second PCR lasting about 7 to 12 cycles. Via MiXCR, TCRdb re-called the 5' RACE reads, giving one row per CDR3 protein. The sample includes over a million distinct CDR3 sequences, 42% of them seen just once. Sample: blood. Source of these receptors: a woman in her late teens or twenties in good health.

This clonotype was seen a few times. This chain joins TRBV20-1 and TRBJ2-1; 14 bases are shared with TRBD2. J gave up 6 bases and V 2 bases, and 12 bases lay outside the gene matches. Germline V gives CDR1 DFQATT, CDR2 SNEGSKA (reference sequence). The CDR3 spans 18 residues. DNA of the CDR3: TGCAGTGCTAGACCATTAGGGATGACTAGCGGGGGGGGCAATGAGCAGTTCTTC. This sequence encodes CSARPLGMTSGGGNEQFF.

The chain combines TRBV7-2 with TRBJ2-1; D is ambiguous. CDR1 is SGHTA and CDR2 is FQGNSA in the germline V gene. The CDR3 is made up of 13 amino acids. Trimming shortened V by 0 bases and J by 9 bases, and 9 bases separated the two germline ends. This CDR3 reads CASSLAVRPEQFF. CDR3 coding DNA: TGTGCCAGCAGCTTAGCAGTCCGACCTGAGCAGTTCTTC. Based on the CDR3 plus reference TRBV7-2 and TRBJ2-1, the full variable domain is GAGVSQSPSNKVTEKGKDVELRCDPISGHTALYWYRQSLGQGLEFLIYFQGNSAPDKSGLPSDRFSAERTGGSVSTLTIQRTQQEDSAVYLCASSLAVRPEQFFGPGTRLTVL.

This clonotype was observed a handful of times. The genes are TRBV18 and TRBJ2-3, with 10 bases aligning to TRBD1. The CDR3 is made up of 17 amino acids. The V segment lost 4 bases and the J segment 1 base; nucleotides outside the gene matches: 8. Germline V lookup: CDR1 KGHSH, CDR2 LQKENI. The CDR3 reads CASSRYSGTGGTDTQYF. DNA for the CDR3: TGTGCCAGCTCACGGTATTCCGGGACAGGGGGCACAGATACGCAGTATTTT.

This clonotype was recorded a few times. The chain carries TRBV5-1 and TRBJ2-3; 9 bases align to TRBD2. CDR1 is SGHRS, CDR2 YFSETQ, per germline. The CDR3 totals 18 residues. J lost 6 bases, V lost 1 base, and 15 bases had no gene match. The CDR3 here is CASSLPSGSSGAGDTQYF. The CDR3 DNA follows: TGCGCCAGCAGCTTGCCAAGTGGCTCTAGCGGGGCTGGGGATACGCAGTATTTT.

This clonotype has just a few counts. This chain uses TRBV24-1 with TRBJ2-5; 10 bases line up with TRBD2. The CDR3 has 18 residues. With 4 bases clipped from V and 5 bases from J, the junction kept 15 bases outside the gene matches. Germline V lookup: CDR1 KGHDR, CDR2 SFDVKD. DNA for the CDR3: TGTGCCACCAGTGAATCTATCATAAGCGGGGGGGCTCGGGAGACCCAGTACTTC. Translated: CATSESIISGGARETQYF.